These 15 T cell receptor beta chains share one sample of origin, sequenced in a study of shared clonotypes between healthy human individuals. Only in-frame clones appear in the TCRdb table, and some are missing; sequencing was by immunoSEQ multiplex PCR. The table records about 680,000 clones, 92% of them present only once. The naive CD8 fraction comprised CD45RO-negative cells positively selected for CCR7 and excluded terminally differentiated effector memory CD45RA+ cells. Material: naive CD8+ T cells sorted from blood. These receptors all stem from a young man in good health.

The gene calls are TRBV7-9 and TRBJ2-5, with D unclear. With 3 bases removed from V and 1 base from J, the gap between germline ends came to 12 bases. CDR1 and CDR2 from the germline V gene are SEHNR and FQNEAQ (reference sequence). This CDR3 comprises 15 residues. CDR3 DNA: TGTGCCAGCAGCTTCGGACCATTCCCCCAAGAGACCCAGTACTTC. Its protein product is CASSFGPFPQETQYF.

This sequence joins TRBV7-9 and TRBJ1-1; D gene uncertain. CDR3 length equals 19 residues. Germline assignment: CDR1 SEHNR and CDR2 FQNEAQ (reference sequence). V dropped 6 bases and J dropped 3 bases, with 29 bases sitting between them. CDR3 loop: CASSSNSISGAHLYTEAFF. CDR3 DNA: TGTGCCAGCAGTTCCAACTCAATATCGGGCGCTCACCTCTACACTGAAGCTTTCTTT.

The chain combines TRBV25-1 with TRBJ1-2, with TRBD1 matching 8 bases. J was trimmed by 1 base and V by 2 bases; bases with no gene match: 3. This CDR3 comprises 15 residues. The germline V gene has CDR1 MGHDK and CDR2 SYGVNS. CDR3: CASSEVTGVNYGYTF. Here the CDR3 DNA reads TGTGCCAGCAGTGAAGTGACAGGGGTTAACTATGGCTACACCTTC.

The J gene is TRBJ2-7, the V gene TRBV7-9; 7 nucleotides agree with TRBD2. The ends lost 6 bases at V and 6 bases at J; junction bases unmatched: 11. This CDR3 region has 14 residues. Germline lookup yields CDR1 SEHNR and CDR2 FQNEAQ (reference sequence). The CDR3 spells CASRAPGGDGEQYF. In nucleotides, the CDR3 is TGTGCCAGCAGGGCGCCTGGGGGGGATGGCGAGCAGTACTTC.

CDR3 residues: CASSEAGRGAYEQYF. The DNA for the CDR3 is TGTGCCAGCAGTGAAGCAGGGCGGGGTGCCTACGAGCAGTACTTC. The V gene is TRBV2, the J gene TRBJ2-7; D perhaps matches TRBD2 (6 bases). Looked up from germline, CDR1 is SNHLY and CDR2 is FYNNEI. The CDR3 runs to 15 residues. With 0 bases removed from V and 2 bases from J, the gap between germline ends came to 11 bases.

The chain is built from TRBV11-2 and TRBJ2-7; D ambiguous. Looked up from germline, CDR1 is SGHAT and CDR2 is FQNNGV. V was pared by 1 base and J by 4 bases, with 8 bases between. This CDR3 has 13 residues. CDR3 residues: CASSLAGSYEQYF. The CDR3, as DNA: TGTGCCAGCAGCTTAGCCGGATCATACGAGCAGTACTTC.

The chain employs TRBV13 and TRBJ2-1; no clear D. V was cut by 5 bases and J by 2 bases, with 10 bases left in between. Germline CDR1 is PRHDT and CDR2 is FYEKMQ (reference sequence). The CDR3 sequence is 14 residues long. CDR3 coding DNA: TGTGCCAGCAGCCCTAAAGGCACCTACAATGAGCAGTTCTTC. It is translated as CASSPKGTYNEQFF. Drawing the rest from reference TRBV13 and TRBJ2-1, the complete variable domain is AAGVIQSPRHLIKEKRETATLKCYPIPRHDTVYWYQQGPGQDPQFLISFYEKMQSDKGSIPDRFSAQQFSDYHSELNMSSLELGDSALYFCASSPKGTYNEQFFGPGTRLTVL.

The rearrangement joins TRBV30 to TRBJ2-7, with D possibly TRBD1 on 5 matching bases. The CDR3 has 13 residues. Trimming pared 3 bases from V and 2 bases from J, leaving 11 bases between. CDR1 GTSNPN and CDR2 SVGIG come from the germline V gene (reference sequence). This CDR3 reads CAWSPPGTYEQYF. The CDR3 bases are TGTGCCTGGAGCCCTCCAGGGACCTACGAGCAGTACTTC.

About this clone itself: The sample holds other DNA sequences that translate to the same CDR3. The chain links TRBV29-1 to TRBJ2-7, with D hard to call. The V gene's germline CDR1 is SQVTM and CDR2 ANQGSEA. Trimming shortened V by 1 base and J by 1 base, and 5 bases separated the two germline ends. This CDR3 has 12 residues. CDR3 residues: CSVEVGSYEQYF. The CDR3 nucleotides are TGCAGCGTTGAAGTCGGATCCTACGAGCAGTACTTC.

The V gene is TRBV12-5, the J gene TRBJ2-2, with 8 positions matching TRBD1. The J segment lost 6 bases and the V segment lost 1 base, leaving 7 bases of the junction unmatched. This CDR3 comprises 16 residues. From germline, CDR1 is LGHNT and CDR2 FRNRAP. The CDR3 region is CASGLERTGRAGELFF. The CDR3 nucleotides are TGTGCTAGTGGTTTGGAGAGGACAGGGCGTGCCGGGGAGCTGTTTTTT.

The chain employs TRBV13 and TRBJ2-1, with 8 bases lining up with TRBD2. CDR1 PRHDT and CDR2 FYEKMQ come from the germline V gene (reference sequence). V trimming: 5 bases; J trimming: 7 bases; junction bases outside the gene matches: 16. The CDR3 runs 17 residues. This CDR3 reads CASSPTLAGGTWNEQFF. The CDR3 DNA reads as TGTGCCAGCAGCCCAACCCTCGCGGGAGGTACGTGGAATGAGCAGTTCTTC.

This rearrangement joins TRBV7-9 to TRBJ2-1, with 7 bases matching TRBD1. The CDR3 sequence is 14 residues long. The germline CDR1 and CDR2 sequences are SEHNR and FQNEAQ (reference sequence). J gave up 8 bases and V 5 bases, and 9 bases lay outside the gene matches. The CDR3 protein is CASSRLEQGHEQFF. DNA for the CDR3: TGTGCCAGCAGCCGGCTAGAACAGGGGCATGAGCAGTTCTTC.

The V gene is TRBV5-4, the J gene TRBJ2-1; TRBD1 matches at 7 bases. With 4 bases clipped from V and 6 bases from J, the junction kept 10 bases outside the gene matches. In germline, CDR1 is SGHNT, CDR2 YYREEE (reference sequence). The CDR3 totals 15 residues. For the CDR3, the DNA is TGTGCCAGCAGCCCGGTGGGGACAGAGGCCAATGAGCAGTTCTTC. Protein sequence: CASSPVGTEANEQFF. The full variable domain, completed using reference TRBV5-4 and TRBJ2-1, is ETGVTQSPTHLIKTRGQQVTLRCSSQSGHNTVSWYQQALGQGPQFIFQYYREEENGRGNFPPRFSGLQFPNYSSELNVNALELDDSALYLCASSPVGTEANEQFFGPGTRLTVL.

As DNA, the CDR3 is TGTGCCACCAGCAGTATAACTTGGGGAGGGCCCGAGACCCAGTACTTC. The encoded protein is CATSSITWGGPETQYF. This sequence joins TRBV15 and TRBJ2-5; 7 bases fit TRBD2. The germline gives CDR1 LNHNV, CDR2 YYDKDF (reference sequence). The CDR3 contains 16 residues. V shed 3 bases and J 5 bases; nucleotides not matched to a gene: 12.

The chain links TRBV11-2 to TRBJ2-7, with D possibly TRBD2 on 6 matching bases. This CDR3 region has 14 residues. Germline CDR1 is SGHAT and CDR2 is FQNNGV. V was clipped by 1 base and J by 2 bases, with 9 bases between them. CDR3 sequence: CASSLVSGAYEQYF. CDR3 nucleotides: TGTGCCAGCAGCTTAGTTAGCGGAGCCTACGAGCAGTACTTC.